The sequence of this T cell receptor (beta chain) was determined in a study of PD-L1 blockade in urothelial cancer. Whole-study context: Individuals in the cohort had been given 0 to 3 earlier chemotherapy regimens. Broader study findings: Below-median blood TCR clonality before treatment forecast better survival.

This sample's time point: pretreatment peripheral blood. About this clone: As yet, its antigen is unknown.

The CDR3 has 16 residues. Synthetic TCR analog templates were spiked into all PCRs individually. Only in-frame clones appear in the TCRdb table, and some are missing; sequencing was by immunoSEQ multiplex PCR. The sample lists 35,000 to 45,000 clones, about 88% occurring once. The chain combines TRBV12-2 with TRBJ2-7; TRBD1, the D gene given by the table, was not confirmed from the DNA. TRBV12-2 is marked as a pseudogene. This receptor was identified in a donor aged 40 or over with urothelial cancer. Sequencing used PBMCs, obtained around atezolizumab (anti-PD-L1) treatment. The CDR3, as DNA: TGTGCAAGTAGCAAGGGGTTGGGGCGGCAGTCCTACGAGCAGTACTTC. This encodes CASSKGLGRQSYEQYF.